This paragraph reports one T cell receptor (beta chain). Its antigen is unidentified. This CDR3 region has 17 residues. V was cut by 0 bases and J by 6 bases, with 20 bases left in between. Germline CDR1 is MGHRA and CDR2 is YSYEKL. The assay was immunoSEQ multiplex PCR, and TCRdb's table has in-frame clones only and misses some. The repertoire has 27,000 or so clones, 72% of them found once; the top ten carry about 10%. This sample stems from a study of vaccination effects on CD4 cells after COVID-19. Pools of viral peptides were used by the ViraFEST assay to expand antigen-specific CD4+ T cells ahead of sequencing. A 10-day culture period preceded the isolation of CD4+ T cells. Vaccinees lacked prior SARS-CoV-2 infection and tested negative for nucleocapsid antibodies.

This specimen was CD4+ T cells from PBMCs cultured with SARS-CoV-2 spike peptides, taken before COVID-19 vaccination. The TCR comes from a human donor who received a COVID-19 vaccine. This chain joins TRBV4-1 and TRBJ1-2; weak D call: TRBD1 (6 bases). The CDR3 region is CASSQEVIRGSRDGYTF. CDR3 bases: TGCGCCAGCAGCCAAGAAGTGATCAGGGGAAGTCGAGATGGCTACACCTTC.